This TCR beta chain was identified in a study of cytotoxic CD8 clonotypes in ibrutinib-treated CLL. As for the study in general: There were some 10 relapsed/refractory patients and about 14 treatment-naive patients, and under 18 were IGHV unmutated.

Study results and caveats: Private clonotypes, not public ones, expanded at ibrutinib response. Against age-matched healthy donors, baseline clonality ran higher and tracked circulating CD8+ T-cell counts.

Assay used: immunoSEQ multiplex PCR; TCRdb lists only in-frame clones, some missing. Of 110,000 to 150,000 clones in the sample, roughly three quarters were seen once. Per germline, CDR1 SGHTA and CDR2 FQGTGA. The CDR3 has 15 amino acids. The V segment lost 2 bases and the J segment 3 bases; nucleotides outside the gene matches: 7. In the case of this clone: The antigen remains undetermined.

The source of around 2 micrograms of genomic DNA for TCR beta libraries was cryopreserved PBMCs. This chain connects TRBV7-3 to TRBJ2-7, with TRBD2 matching 7 bases. This sequence was found in a human donor with chronic lymphocytic leukemia. Sequenced here: PBMCs, sampled after 24 months of ibrutinib treatment. CDR3 region: CASSLGEGGYYEQYF. DNA for the CDR3: TGTGCCAGCAGCTTAGGGGAGGGCGGATACTACGAGCAGTACTTC.